The clone carrying this T cell receptor (beta chain) has a handful of counts. This entry comes from a study of identical twins. TCRdb fed the 5' RACE reads into MiXCR, producing one record per CDR3 protein. The sample lists about 700,000 distinct CDR3 sequences, 5.5% to 7.5% occurring once. Sample: naive T cells sorted from blood. The sequence was obtained from a man younger than 30 in good health.

CDR3 coding DNA: TGTGCCAGCAGCCCCTCCGGGCGGGAACCCTCCTACGAGCAGTACTTC. Its translation: CASSPSGREPSYEQYF. The chain carries TRBV3-1 and TRBJ2-7; D is possibly TRBD2 (6 bases). V lost 4 bases and J lost 0, with 16 bases in between. CDR3 length equals 16 residues. The germline V gene encodes CDR1 LGHDT and CDR2 YNNKEL (reference sequence).